The present T cell receptor beta chain was sequenced within a study of blood T cell repertoires in COVID-19. Study information: Both acute and convalescent COVID-19 samples were obtained from the United States, Italy and Spain. Sample material is recorded as cDNA or gDNA derived from T cells, B-cell-depleted T cells, or PBMCs.

CDR1 and CDR2 (germline): SGHDT, YYEEEE. Trimming pared 1 base from V and 3 bases from J, leaving 8 bases between. The CDR3 has 13 residues. Sequencing used immunoSEQ multiplex PCR; TCRdb keeps in-frame clones, though not all of them. The table shows 210,000 or so clones, with roughly 78% occurring only once. Material for sequencing was peripheral blood. The chain uses TRBV5-6 and TRBJ2-7; no definite D call. The sequence was obtained from a woman aged 40 to 50 with acute or convalescent COVID-19. In nucleotides, the CDR3 is TGTGCCAGCAGCTTGCTAACGGTCTACGAGCAGTACTTC. Translating it yields CASSLLTVYEQYF.